The 8 T cell receptor beta chains listed next were all sequenced from one sample in a study of OX40 agonist ivuxolimab in advanced cancers. Sequencing used immunoSEQ multiplex PCR; TCRdb keeps in-frame clones, though not all of them. The sample carries about 94,000 clones, around 90% recorded once. Sequencing was performed on CD4+ or CD8+ T cells sorted from blood, taken in a trial of the OX40 agonist ivuxolimab. The receptors originated from an adult with an advanced solid tumor such as melanoma, head and neck, liver or kidney cancer.

The rearrangement links TRBV7-2 to TRBJ1-5; perhaps TRBD1 as D (5 bases). Trimming cost V 5 bases and J 5 bases, with 19 bases left between them. CDR3 length: 16 residues. Germline V lookup: CDR1 SGHTA, CDR2 FQGNSA. The CDR3 DNA sequence: TGTGCCAGCAGCCCCGAAGGGCGCCAGGGCTATCAGCCCCAGCATTTT. Residues: CASSPEGRQGYQPQHF.

The rearrangement joins TRBV2 to TRBJ2-1, with 11 bases fitting TRBD2. Trimming removed 6 bases from V and 2 bases from J; junction bases left unmatched: 3. This CDR3 has 15 residues. The germline gives CDR1 SNHLY, CDR2 FYNNEI. For the CDR3, the DNA is TGTGCCAGCAGCCCGGGACTAGCGGCCTACAATGAGCAGTTCTTC. Translating gives CASSPGLAAYNEQFF.

This rearrangement joins TRBV7-2 to TRBJ2-1; TRBD2 aligns across 8 bases. The CDR3 sequence is 14 residues long. CDR1 and CDR2 (germline): SGHTA, FQGNSA. V trimming: 5 bases; J trimming: 9 bases; junction bases outside the gene matches: 9. CDR3: CASSPIRGGAEQFF. The DNA of the CDR3 is TGTGCCAGCAGCCCTATTCGGGGGGGCGCTGAGCAGTTCTTC.

This clone appeared a few times. The chain employs TRBV11-3 and TRBJ2-3, with 10 nucleotides matching TRBD1. Trimming removed 2 bases from V and 4 bases from J; junction bases left unmatched: 9. Germline V CDR1 and CDR2: SGHNT, YENEEA. The CDR3 consists of 17 residues. CDR3 sequence reads: CASSLPKDRGGSDTQYF. The CDR3, as DNA: TGTGCCAGCAGCTTACCAAAGGACAGGGGGGGTTCAGATACGCAGTATTTT.

The chain has TRBV2 and TRBJ2-1; 8 nucleotides match TRBD2. CDR1 is SNHLY and CDR2 is FYNNEI in the germline V gene. Losses at the gene ends were 5 bases for V and 5 bases for J; bases not matched to a gene: 5. The CDR3 contains 14 residues. As DNA, the CDR3 is TGTGCCAGCAGTATAACGGGGGGGAACAATGAGCAGTTCTTC. Translated, it gives CASSITGGNNEQFF.

The rearrangement links TRBV4-1 to TRBJ1-1, with D possibly TRBD1 on 5 matching bases. CDR3 size: 15 residues. The germline CDR1 and CDR2 sequences are MGHRA and YSYEKL. V was cut by 0 bases and J by 7 bases, with 15 bases left in between. CDR3 nucleotides: TGCGCCAGCAGCCAAGAGGGGGGACGCGTCCTTGAAGCTTTCTTT. Residues: CASSQEGGRVLEAFF.

This clone was seen a single time. V is TRBV4-2 and J is TRBJ2-1; D possibly matches TRBD1 or TRBD2 (5 bases each). Trimming stripped 3 bases from V and 6 bases from J, with 15 bases between. The CDR3 is made up of 15 amino acids. The germline gives CDR1 LGHNA, CDR2 YNFKEQ. CDR3 protein: CASSQDFRDPNEQFF. The CDR3 region has the DNA TGTGCCAGCAGCCAGGACTTCCGGGACCCCAATGAGCAGTTCTTC.

As regards this clone: Other DNA sequences of this sample code for an identical CDR3. The rearrangement links TRBV18 to TRBJ1-3, with 10 positions matching TRBD1. After removal of 2 bases from V and 2 bases from J, the junction contained 0 bases not matched to a gene. CDR3 size: 15 residues. The V gene's germline CDR1 is KGHSH and CDR2 LQKENI. In nucleotides, the CDR3 is TGTGCCAGCTCACCAGGACAGGGGGCTGGAAACACCATATATTTT. Amino acid sequence: CASSPGQGAGNTIYF.